The rows below give T cell receptor beta chains drawn from one sample of a study of cytomegalovirus exposure and HLA in healthy donors. Produced via immunoSEQ multiplex PCR; TCRdb's table is partial and in-frame only. The table records about 180,000 clones, around three quarters of them present only once. The sequenced sample was PBMCs. These receptors all come from a man aged 40-49 years in good health and CMV-seronegative. Both conserved end residues are part of each CDR3. Part of the rows lack a size; the others show once, few, many or a class for expanded clones.

-	TRBV2	TRBJ1-5	CASSETGPNQPQHF
once	TRBV5-6	TRBJ2-1	CASSLAAGKNEQFF
-	TRBV7-9	TRBJ1-1	CASSQMNTEAFF
-	TRBV6-6	TRBJ1-3	CASSPTGSGNTIYF
-	TRBV6-4	TRBJ2-1	CASSDFSGINEQFF
-	TRBV4-1	TRBJ1-4	CASSQVSNEKLFF
-	TRBV6-1	TRBJ1-2	CASSEIRRIGGYTF
-	TRBV7-2	TRBJ1-2	CASSSSSDRYYGYTF
-	TRBV19	TRBJ1-2	CASSERTGAANYGYTF
-	TRBV5-1	TRBJ1-5	CASSLSPSQSNQPQHF
-	TRBV10-3	TRBJ2-7	CAISEGQGYEQYF
-	TRBV4-3	TRBJ2-7	CASSQGRQGSVEQYF
-	TRBV9	TRBJ2-1	CASSVGLPDNEQFF
-	TRBV7-9	TRBJ2-7	CASSRVVSYEQYF
once	TRBV30	TRBJ1-5	CAWSPPVGVGQPQHF
few	TRBV28	TRBJ2-7	CASSFRTSGLGEQYF
few	TRBV30	TRBJ2-1	CAWSVGQGVNEQFF
few	TRBV2	TRBJ2-5	CASRPDRVEETQYF
-	TRBV4-3	TRBJ2-1	CASSQEPGTMSFF
-	TRBV18	TRBJ2-7	CASSPATGFYEQYF
-	TRBV27	TRBJ1-1	CASSRQGVVSAFF
-	TRBV30	TRBJ1-4	CAWSGYQQNEKLFF
few	TRBV7-9	TRBJ2-1	CASSPADRGILFF
-	TRBV7-7	TRBJ2-2	CASRRAGGNTGELFF
-	TRBV7-2	TRBJ2-1	CASRQGGAGGQFF
once	TRBV7-9	TRBJ2-3	CASSPWGSGSSDTQYF
-	TRBV9	TRBJ1-5	CASSEGVRDQPQHF
-	TRBV27	-	CASSPSNPYEQYF
-	TRBV5-8	TRBJ2-3	CASSLGTGGEDTQYF
-	TRBV21-1	TRBJ2-7	CASVSGEQAGAYEQYF
few	TRBV19	TRBJ2-1	CASSIELAGVEQFF
-	TRBV5-6	TRBJ2-7	CASSIQREQYF
once	TRBV5-1	TRBJ1-1	CASRPTGDPMNTEAFF
once	TRBV27	TRBJ2-4	CASSPTFLAKNIQYF
-	TRBV5-1	TRBJ2-5	CASSDTGAGETQYF
-	TRBV7-2	TRBJ2-5	CASSLGAGPGETQYF
-	TRBV6-5	TRBJ2-7	CASSSPGRGTYEQYF
-	TRBV5-4	TRBJ2-1	CAGAFSTYNEQFF
-	TRBV11-2	TRBJ2-6	CASSLVVAGAPGANVLTF